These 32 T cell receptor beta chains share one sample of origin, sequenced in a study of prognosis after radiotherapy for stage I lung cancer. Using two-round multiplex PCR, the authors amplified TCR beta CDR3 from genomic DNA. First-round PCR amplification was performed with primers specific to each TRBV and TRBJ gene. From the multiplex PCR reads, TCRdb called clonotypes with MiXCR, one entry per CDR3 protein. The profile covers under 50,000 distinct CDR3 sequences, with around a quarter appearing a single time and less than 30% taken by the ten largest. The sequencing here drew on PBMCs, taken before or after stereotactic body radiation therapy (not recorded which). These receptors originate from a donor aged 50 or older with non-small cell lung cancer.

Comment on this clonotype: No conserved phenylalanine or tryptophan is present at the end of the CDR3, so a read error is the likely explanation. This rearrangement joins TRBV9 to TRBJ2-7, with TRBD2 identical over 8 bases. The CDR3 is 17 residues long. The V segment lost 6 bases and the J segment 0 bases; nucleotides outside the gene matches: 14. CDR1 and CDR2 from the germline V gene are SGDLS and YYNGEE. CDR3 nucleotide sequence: TGTGCCAGCACCCCTGGGACTAGTGGTCGACGCTCCTACGAGCAGTACCTC. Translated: CASTPGTSGRRSYEQYL.

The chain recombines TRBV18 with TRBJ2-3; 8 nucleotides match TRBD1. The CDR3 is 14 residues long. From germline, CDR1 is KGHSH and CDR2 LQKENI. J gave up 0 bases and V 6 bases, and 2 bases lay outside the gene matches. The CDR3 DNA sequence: TGTGCCAGCTCCCGGGACAGGAGCACAGATACGCAGTATTTT. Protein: CASSRDRSTDTQYF.

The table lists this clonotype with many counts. The CDR3 protein is CASSTMGTTGYTF. The CDR3 DNA reads as TGTGCCAGCAGCACCATGGGGACTACTGGCTACACCTTC. The rearrangement uses TRBV7-3 and TRBJ1-2; D perhaps matches TRBD1 (5 bases). The CDR3 has 13 residues. Germline CDR1 and CDR2: SGHTA and FQGTGA. Between the trimmed V and J ends, which lost 5 bases and 7 bases, there was a span of 14 bases.

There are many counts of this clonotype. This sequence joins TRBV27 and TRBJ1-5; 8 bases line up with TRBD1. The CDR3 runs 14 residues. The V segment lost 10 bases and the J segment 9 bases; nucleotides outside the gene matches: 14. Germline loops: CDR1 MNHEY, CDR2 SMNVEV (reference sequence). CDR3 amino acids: CATAGQGPLGPQHF. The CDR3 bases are TGTGCCACCGCAGGACAGGGCCCCCTTGGGCCCCAGCATTTT.

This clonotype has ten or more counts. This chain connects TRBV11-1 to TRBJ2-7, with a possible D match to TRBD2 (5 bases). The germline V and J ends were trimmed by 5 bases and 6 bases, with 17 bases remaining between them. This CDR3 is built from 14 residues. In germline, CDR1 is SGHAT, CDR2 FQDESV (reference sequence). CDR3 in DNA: TGTGCCAGCAGCCGGGAAGTCGGAGTAGGCGAGCAGTACTTC. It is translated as CASSREVGVGEQYF.

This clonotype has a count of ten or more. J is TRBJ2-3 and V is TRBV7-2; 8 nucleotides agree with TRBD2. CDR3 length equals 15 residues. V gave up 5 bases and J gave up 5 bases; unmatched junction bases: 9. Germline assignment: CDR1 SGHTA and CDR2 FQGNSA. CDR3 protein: CASSPSRGAGDTQYF. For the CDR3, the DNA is TGTGCCAGCAGCCCATCGCGGGGGGCGGGAGATACGCAGTATTTT.

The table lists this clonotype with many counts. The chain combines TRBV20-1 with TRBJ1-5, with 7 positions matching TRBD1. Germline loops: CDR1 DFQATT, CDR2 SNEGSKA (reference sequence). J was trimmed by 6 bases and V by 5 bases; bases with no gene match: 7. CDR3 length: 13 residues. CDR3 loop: CSASDRVVQPQHF. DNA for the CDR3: TGCAGTGCTTCTGACAGGGTTGTTCAGCCCCAGCATTTT.

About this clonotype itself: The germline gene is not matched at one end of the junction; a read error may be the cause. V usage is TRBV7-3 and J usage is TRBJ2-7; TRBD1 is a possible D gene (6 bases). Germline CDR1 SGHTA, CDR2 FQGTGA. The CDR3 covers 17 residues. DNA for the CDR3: TGTGCCAGCAGCCTTATAACGGAGAGTGGGGGCCTTGAGGAGCGGTACTTC. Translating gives CASSLITESGGLEERYF. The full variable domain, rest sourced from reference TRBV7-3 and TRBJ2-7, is GAGVSQTPSNKVTEKGKYVELRCDPISGHTALYWYRQSLGQGPEFLIYFQGTGAADDSGLPNDRFFAVRPEGSVSTLKIQRTERGDSAVYLCASSLITESGGLEERYFGPGTRLTVT.

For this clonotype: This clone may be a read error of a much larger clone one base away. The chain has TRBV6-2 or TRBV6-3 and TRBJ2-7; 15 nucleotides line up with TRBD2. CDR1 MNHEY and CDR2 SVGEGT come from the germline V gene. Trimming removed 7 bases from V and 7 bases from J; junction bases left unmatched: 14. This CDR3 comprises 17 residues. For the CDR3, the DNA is TGTGCCAGCACTCCCGGGACTAGCGGGGGGCCCCGGTGGGAGCAGTACTTC. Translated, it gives CASTPGTSGGPRWEQYF.

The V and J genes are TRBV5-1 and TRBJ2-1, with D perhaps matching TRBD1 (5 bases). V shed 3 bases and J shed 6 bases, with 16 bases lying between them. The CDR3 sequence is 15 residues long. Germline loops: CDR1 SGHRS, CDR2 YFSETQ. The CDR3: CASSSGTGNFNEQFF. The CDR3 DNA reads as TGCGCCAGCAGCTCGGGCACAGGAAATTTCAATGAGCAGTTCTTC.

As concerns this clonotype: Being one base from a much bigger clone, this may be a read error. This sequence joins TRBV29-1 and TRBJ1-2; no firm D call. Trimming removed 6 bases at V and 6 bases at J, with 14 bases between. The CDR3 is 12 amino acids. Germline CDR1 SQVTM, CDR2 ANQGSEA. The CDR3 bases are TGCAGCGTCCTTCAGCGGGTGGATGGCTACACCTTC. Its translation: CSVLQRVDGYTF.

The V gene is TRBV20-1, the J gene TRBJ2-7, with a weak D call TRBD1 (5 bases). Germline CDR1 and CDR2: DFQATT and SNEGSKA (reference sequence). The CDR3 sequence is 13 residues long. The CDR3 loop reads CGDRRRQTYEQYF. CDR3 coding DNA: TGCGGTGATAGACGCAGACAGACTTACGAGCAGTACTTC.

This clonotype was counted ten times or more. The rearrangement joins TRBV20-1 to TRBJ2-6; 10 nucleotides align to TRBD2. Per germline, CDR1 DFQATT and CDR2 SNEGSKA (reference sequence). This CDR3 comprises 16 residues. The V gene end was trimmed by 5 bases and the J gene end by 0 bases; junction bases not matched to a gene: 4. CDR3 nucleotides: TGCAGTGCTGCTAGCGGGGGAGACTCTGGGGCCAACGTCCTGACTTTC. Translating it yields CSAASGGDSGANVLTF.

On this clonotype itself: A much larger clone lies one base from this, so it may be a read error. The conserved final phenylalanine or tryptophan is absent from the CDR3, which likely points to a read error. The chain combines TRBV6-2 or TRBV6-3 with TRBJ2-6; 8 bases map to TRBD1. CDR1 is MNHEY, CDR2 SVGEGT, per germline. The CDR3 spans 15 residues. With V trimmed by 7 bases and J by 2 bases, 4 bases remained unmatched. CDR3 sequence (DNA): TGTGCCAGCAACACCAGGGGGCCTGGGGCCAACGTCCTGACTCTC. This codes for CASNTRGPGANVLTL.

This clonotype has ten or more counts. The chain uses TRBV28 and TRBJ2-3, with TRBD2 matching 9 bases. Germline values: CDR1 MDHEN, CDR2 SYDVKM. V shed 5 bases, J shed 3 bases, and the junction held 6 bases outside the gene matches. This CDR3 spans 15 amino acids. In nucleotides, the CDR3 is TGTGCCAGCAGTCATAGCGGGGGCCGGACAGATACGCAGTATTTT. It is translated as CASSHSGGRTDTQYF. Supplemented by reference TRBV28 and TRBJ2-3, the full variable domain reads DVKVTQSSRYLVKRTGEKVFLECVQDMDHENMFWYRQDPGLGLRLIYFSYDVKMKEKGDIPEGYSVSREKKERFSLILESASTNQTSMYLCASSHSGGRTDTQYFGPGTRLTVL.

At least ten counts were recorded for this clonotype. Here the CDR3 reads CASSYSMGTEAFF. CDR3 sequence (DNA): TGTGCCAGCAGTTACTCGATGGGGACTGAAGCTTTCTTT. The chain has TRBV6-2 or TRBV6-3 and TRBJ1-1; D is ambiguous. V dropped 0 bases and J dropped 5 bases, with 7 bases sitting between them. This CDR3 region has 13 residues. Germline CDR1 and CDR2: MNHEY and SVGEGT.

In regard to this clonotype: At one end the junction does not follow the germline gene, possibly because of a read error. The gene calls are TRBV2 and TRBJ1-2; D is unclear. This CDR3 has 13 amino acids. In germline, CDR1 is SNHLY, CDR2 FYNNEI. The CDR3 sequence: CVSSVWSVDGYTF. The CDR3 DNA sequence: TGTGTCAGCAGTGTGTGGTCCGTGGATGGCTACACCTTC.

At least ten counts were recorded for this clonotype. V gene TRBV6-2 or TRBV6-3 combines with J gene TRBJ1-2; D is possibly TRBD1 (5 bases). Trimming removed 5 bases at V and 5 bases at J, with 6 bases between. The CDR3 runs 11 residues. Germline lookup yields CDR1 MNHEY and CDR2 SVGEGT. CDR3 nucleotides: TGTGCCAGCAGTGACAGATATGGCTACACCTTC. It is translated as CASSDRYGYTF.

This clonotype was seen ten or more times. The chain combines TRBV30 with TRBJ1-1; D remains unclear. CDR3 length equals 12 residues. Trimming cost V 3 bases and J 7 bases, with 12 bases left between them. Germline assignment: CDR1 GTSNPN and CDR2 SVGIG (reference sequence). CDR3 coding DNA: TGTGCCTGGAGCGGTCCCAGGTTTGAAGCTTTCTTT. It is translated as CAWSGPRFEAFF.

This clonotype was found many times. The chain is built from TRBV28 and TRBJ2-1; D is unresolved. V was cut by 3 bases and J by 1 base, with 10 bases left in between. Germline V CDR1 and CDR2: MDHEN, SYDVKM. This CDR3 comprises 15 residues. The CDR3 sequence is CASSFLGQSYNEQFF. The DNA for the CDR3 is TGTGCCAGCAGTTTTTTGGGTCAGTCCTACAATGAGCAGTTCTTC.

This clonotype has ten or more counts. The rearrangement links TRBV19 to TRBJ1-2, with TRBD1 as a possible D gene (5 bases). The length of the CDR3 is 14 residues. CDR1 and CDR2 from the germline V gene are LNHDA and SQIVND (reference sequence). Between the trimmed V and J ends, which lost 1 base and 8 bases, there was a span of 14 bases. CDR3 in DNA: TGTGCCAGTAGTATAGGGTCTACAGGATACGGCTACACCTTC. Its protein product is CASSIGSTGYGYTF.

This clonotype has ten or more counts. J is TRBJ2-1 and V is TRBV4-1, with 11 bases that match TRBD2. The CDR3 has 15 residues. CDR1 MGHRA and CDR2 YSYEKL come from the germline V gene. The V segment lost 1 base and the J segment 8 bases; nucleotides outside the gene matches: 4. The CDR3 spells CASSQVGLAEDEQFF. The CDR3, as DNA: TGCGCCAGCAGCCAAGTGGGACTAGCGGAAGATGAGCAGTTCTTC.

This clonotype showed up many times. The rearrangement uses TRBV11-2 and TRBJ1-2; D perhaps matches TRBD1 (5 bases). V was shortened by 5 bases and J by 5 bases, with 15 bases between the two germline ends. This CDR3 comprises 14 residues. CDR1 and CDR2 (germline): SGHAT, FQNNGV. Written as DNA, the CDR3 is TGTGCCAGCAGCCCCGTCGGGACCGTATATGGCTACACCTTC. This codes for CASSPVGTVYGYTF.

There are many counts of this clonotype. The CDR3 protein is CASSSGTGPNTEAFF. The DNA of the CDR3 is TGCGCCAGCAGCTCGGGGACAGGGCCGAACACTGAAGCTTTCTTT. The V call is TRBV5-1, the J call TRBJ1-1, with TRBD1 matching 9 bases. Germline V gene sequence: CDR1 SGHRS, CDR2 YFSETQ. After removal of 3 bases from V and 1 base from J, the junction contained 4 bases not matched to a gene. The CDR3 consists of 15 residues.

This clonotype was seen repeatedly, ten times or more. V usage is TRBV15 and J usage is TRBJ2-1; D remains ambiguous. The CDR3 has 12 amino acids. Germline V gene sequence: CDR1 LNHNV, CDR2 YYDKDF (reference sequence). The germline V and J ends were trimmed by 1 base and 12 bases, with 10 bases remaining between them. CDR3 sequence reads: CATSRGPRGQFF. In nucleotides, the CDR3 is TGTGCCACCAGCAGAGGACCGCGAGGGCAGTTCTTC.

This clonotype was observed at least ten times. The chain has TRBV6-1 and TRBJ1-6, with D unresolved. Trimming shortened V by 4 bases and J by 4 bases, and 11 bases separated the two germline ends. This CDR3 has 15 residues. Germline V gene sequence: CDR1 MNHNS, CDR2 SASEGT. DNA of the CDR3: TGTGCCAGCAGTGGTAACATCCAGTATAATTCACCCCTCCACTTT. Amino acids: CASSGNIQYNSPLHF.

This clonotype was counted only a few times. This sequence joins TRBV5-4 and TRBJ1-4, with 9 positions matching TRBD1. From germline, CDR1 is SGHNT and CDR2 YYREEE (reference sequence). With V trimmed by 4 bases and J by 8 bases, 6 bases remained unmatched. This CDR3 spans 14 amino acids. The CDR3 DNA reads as TGTGCCAGCAGCCGGGACAGGGAGGGGGAAAAACTGTTTTTT. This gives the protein CASSRDREGEKLFF. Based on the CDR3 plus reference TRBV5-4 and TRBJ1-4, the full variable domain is ETGVTQSPTHLIKTRGQQVTLRCSSQSGHNTVSWYQQALGQGPQFIFQYYREEENGRGNFPPRFSGLQFPNYSSELNVNALELDDSALYLCASSRDREGEKLFFGSGTQLSVL.

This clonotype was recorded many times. The CDR3: CASRGQGVPEAFF. The CDR3 DNA follows: TGTGCCAGCAGGGGACAGGGGGTCCCTGAAGCTTTCTTT. This chain connects TRBV27 to TRBJ1-1; TRBD1 matches 11 bases. The CDR3 has 13 amino acids. CDR1 is MNHEY and CDR2 is SMNVEV in the germline V gene (reference sequence). V was clipped by 6 bases and J by 6 bases; unmatched bases: 3.

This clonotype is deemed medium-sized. Here the CDR3 reads CASSLSKGNSPLHF. For the CDR3, the DNA is TGTGCCAGCAGTTTATCGAAGGGGAATTCACCCCTCCACTTT. This chain joins TRBV27 and TRBJ1-6; TRBD1 is a possible D gene (5 bases). Germline V lookup: CDR1 MNHEY, CDR2 SMNVEV (reference sequence). V lost 0 bases and J lost 7, with 7 bases in between. The CDR3 covers 14 residues.

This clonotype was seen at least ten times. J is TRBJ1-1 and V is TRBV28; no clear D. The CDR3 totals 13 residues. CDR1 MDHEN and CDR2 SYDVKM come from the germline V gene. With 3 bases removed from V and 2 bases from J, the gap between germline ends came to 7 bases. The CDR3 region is CASSFDINTEAFF. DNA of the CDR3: TGTGCCAGCAGTTTTGACATTAACACTGAAGCTTTCTTT.

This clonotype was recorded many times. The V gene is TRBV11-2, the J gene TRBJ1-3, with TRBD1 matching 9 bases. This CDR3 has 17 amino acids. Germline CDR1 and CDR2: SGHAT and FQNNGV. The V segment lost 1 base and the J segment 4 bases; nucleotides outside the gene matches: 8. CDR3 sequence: CASSLASQGAPGNTIYF. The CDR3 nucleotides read TGTGCCAGCAGCTTAGCCTCACAGGGGGCACCAGGAAACACCATATATTTT.

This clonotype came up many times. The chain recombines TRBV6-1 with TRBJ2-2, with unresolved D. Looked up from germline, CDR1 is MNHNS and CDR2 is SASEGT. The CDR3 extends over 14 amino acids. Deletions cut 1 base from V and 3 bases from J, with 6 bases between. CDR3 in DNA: TGTGCCAGCAGTGAAGGGGGTGACACCGGGGAGCTGTTTTTT. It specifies CASSEGGDTGELFF.